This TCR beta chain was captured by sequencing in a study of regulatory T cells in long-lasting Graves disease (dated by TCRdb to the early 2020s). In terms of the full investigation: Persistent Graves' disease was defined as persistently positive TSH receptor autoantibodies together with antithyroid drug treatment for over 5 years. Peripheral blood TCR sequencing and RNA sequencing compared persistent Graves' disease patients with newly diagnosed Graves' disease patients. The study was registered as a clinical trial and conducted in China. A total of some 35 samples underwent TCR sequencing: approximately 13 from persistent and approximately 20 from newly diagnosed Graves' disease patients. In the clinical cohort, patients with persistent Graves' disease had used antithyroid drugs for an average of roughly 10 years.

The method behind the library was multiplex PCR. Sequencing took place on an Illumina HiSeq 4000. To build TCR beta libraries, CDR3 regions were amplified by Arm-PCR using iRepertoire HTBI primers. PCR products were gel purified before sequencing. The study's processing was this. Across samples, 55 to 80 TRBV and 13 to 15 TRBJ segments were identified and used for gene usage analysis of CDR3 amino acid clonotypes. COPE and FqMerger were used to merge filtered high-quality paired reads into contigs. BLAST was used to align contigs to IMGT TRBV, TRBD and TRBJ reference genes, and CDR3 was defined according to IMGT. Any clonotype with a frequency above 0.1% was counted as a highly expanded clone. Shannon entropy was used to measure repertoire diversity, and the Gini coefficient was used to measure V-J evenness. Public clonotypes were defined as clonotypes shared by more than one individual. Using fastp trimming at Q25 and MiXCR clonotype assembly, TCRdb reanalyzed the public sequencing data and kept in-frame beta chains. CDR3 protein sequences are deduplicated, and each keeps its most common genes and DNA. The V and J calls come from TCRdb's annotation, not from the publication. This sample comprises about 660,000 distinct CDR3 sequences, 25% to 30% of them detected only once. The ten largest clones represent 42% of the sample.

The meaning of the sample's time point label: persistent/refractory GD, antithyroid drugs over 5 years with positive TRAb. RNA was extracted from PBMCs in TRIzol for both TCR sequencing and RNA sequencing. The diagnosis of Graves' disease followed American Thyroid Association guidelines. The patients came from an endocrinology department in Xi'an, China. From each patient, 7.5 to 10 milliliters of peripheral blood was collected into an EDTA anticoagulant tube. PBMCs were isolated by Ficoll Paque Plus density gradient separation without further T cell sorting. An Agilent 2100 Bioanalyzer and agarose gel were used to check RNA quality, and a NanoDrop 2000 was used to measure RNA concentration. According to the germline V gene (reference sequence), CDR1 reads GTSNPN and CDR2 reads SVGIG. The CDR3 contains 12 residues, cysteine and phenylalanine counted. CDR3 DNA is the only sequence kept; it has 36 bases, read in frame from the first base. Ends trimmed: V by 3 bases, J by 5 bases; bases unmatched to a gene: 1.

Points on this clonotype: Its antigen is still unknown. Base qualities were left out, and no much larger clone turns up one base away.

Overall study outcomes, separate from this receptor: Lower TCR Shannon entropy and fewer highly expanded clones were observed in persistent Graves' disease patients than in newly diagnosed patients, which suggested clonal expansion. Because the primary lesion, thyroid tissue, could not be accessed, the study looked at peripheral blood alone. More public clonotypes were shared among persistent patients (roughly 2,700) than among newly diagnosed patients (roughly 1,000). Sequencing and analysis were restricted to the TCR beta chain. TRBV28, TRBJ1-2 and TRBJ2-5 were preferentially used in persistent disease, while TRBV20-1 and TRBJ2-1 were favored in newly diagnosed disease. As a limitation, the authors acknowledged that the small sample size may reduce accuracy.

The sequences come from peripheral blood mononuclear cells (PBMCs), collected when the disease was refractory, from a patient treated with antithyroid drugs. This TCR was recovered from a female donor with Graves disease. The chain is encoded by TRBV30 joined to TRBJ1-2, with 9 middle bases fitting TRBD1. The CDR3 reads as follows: CAWRGTGYGYTF. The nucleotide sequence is TGTGCCTGGAGAGGGACAGGGTATGGCTACACCTTC.